This T cell receptor (beta chain) was sequenced during a study of shared clonotypes between healthy human individuals. This CDR3 contains 17 residues. Trimming pared 0 bases from V and 1 base from J, leaving 14 bases between. Per germline, CDR1 LGHNT and CDR2 FRNRAP. An even split of each subset's genomic DNA across several immunoSEQ plates was performed. Repertoires were generated with immunoSEQ multiplex PCR, while TCRdb's copy carries only in-frame clones and drops some. Counted here are some 2,400,000 clones, around 95% occurring once; the ten biggest clones make up roughly 0.13%. The rearrangement joins TRBV12-5 to TRBJ2-3; D is uncertain. Sequencing used naive CD4+ T cells sorted from blood. This sample's subset: CD45RA+ positively selected. The receptor was isolated from a man younger than 35 in good health. CDR3 coding DNA: TGTGCTAGTGGTTTGGTACTCGGGTCCACTGGCACAGATACGCAGTATTTT. It yields the protein CASGLVLGSTGTDTQYF.